Listed below are T cell receptor beta chains from one sample, sequenced in a study of T cell repertoires in cytomegalovirus infection. Each CDR3 protein gets one entry after TCRdb re-called the reads with MiXCR. The sample comprises approximately 300,000 distinct CDR3 sequences, almost 30% of which are singletons, and around 18% rests with the top ten. Their antigens remain unidentified. The material was cultured PBMCs, obtained from culture after CMV antigen stimulation. The receptors come from a human donor in good health (CMV status not recorded). Some clones in this sample may be carry-over from other donors' samples. Both conserved end residues are part of each CDR3. D genes are given only for firm matches. Some rows mark clone size as missing; the rest say once, few, many or name a class of expanded clone.

j_call | d_call | v_call | clone_size | cdr3_length | cdr3_aa | cdr3_nt
TRBJ2-1 | - | TRBV11-2 | - | 12 | CASSALKDEQFF | TGTGCCAGCAGCGCCTTAAAGGATGAGCAGTTCTTC
TRBJ1-4 | TRBD1 | TRBV20-1 | - | 16 | CSAIPGQGGLAEKLFF | TGCAGTGCTATACCGGGACAGGGGGGTCTGGCTGAAAAACTGTTTTTT
TRBJ1-1 | - | TRBV10-3 | few | 13 | CAISLQAGTEAFF | TGTGCCATCAGCCTACAGGCTGGCACTGAAGCTTTCTTT
TRBJ1-1 | - | TRBV20-1 | - | 11 | CSARDWVEAFF | TGCAGTGCTAGAGATTGGGTTGAAGCTTTCTTT
TRBJ1-3 | - | TRBV12-3/TRBV12-4 | - | 18 | CASSPGTKPGAPQNTIYF | TGTGCCAGCAGCCCCGGGACAAAACCCGGAGCCCCCCAAAACACCATATATTTT
TRBJ2-1 | TRBD1 | TRBV27 | - | 14 | CASSPGTVYNEQFF | TGTGCCAGCAGTCCCGGGACAGTCTACAATGAGCAGTTCTTC
TRBJ2-3 | TRBD2 | TRBV6-1 | - | 20 | CASSPSGGPGLAGVSDTQYF | TGTGCCAGCAGCCCCTCCGGGGGTCCCGGACTAGCGGGAGTGTCCGATACGCAGTATTTT
TRBJ2-2 | TRBD2 | TRBV12-3/TRBV12-4 | few | 15 | CASVRPLAGAGELFF | TGTGCCAGCGTCCGCCCACTAGCGGGGGCCGGGGAGCTGTTTTTT
TRBJ2-7 | - | TRBV10-2 | few | 12 | CASSEGGSEQYF | TGCGCCAGCAGTGAGGGGGGTTCCGAGCAGTACTTC
TRBJ1-3 | - | TRBV11-2 | few | 17 | CASSHPAQGDSGNTIYF | TGTGCCAGCAGCCATCCAGCCCAGGGCGACTCTGGAAACACCATATATTTT
TRBJ1-6 | - | TRBV6-5 | - | 13 | CASSWSVGSPLHF | TGTGCCAGCAGCTGGTCAGTGGGTTCACCCCTCCACTTT
TRBJ1-2 | - | TRBV20-1 | - | 12 | CSARGGGYGYTF | TGCAGTGCTAGAGGCGGTGGCTATGGCTACACCTTC
TRBJ1-3 | - | TRBV6-1 | - | 16 | CASSGDPGMSGNTIYF | TGTGCCAGCAGTGGGGACCCGGGTATGTCTGGAAACACCATATATTTT
TRBJ2-1 | - | TRBV6-5 | - | 16 | CASSYSTGTSYNEQFF | TGTGCCAGCAGTTACTCGACGGGAACGTCCTACAATGAGCAGTTCTTC
TRBJ2-1 | TRBD1 | TRBV7-2 | - | 19 | CASSLNRVVVTGSHNEQFF | TGTGCCAGCAGCCTCAATCGGGTAGTGGTGACAGGGTCTCACAATGAGCAGTTCTTC
TRBJ2-7 | - | TRBV7-9 | - | 15 | CASSENVGQSYEQYF | TGTGCCAGCAGCGAAAACGTAGGACAGAGCTACGAGCAGTACTTC
TRBJ2-2 | - | TRBV7-8 | - | 14 | CASRPRTNTGELFF | TGTGCCAGCCGCCCCAGAACGAACACCGGGGAGCTGTTTTTT
TRBJ2-2 | TRBD2 | TRBV27 | - | 14 | CASRPGGNTGELFF | TGTGCCAGCAGGCCGGGGGGAAACACCGGGGAGCTGTTTTTT
TRBJ1-1 | - | TRBV7-8 | many | 12 | CASSLDQIEAFF | TGTGCCAGCAGCTTAGACCAGATTGAAGCTTTCTTT
TRBJ2-2 | - | TRBV7-2 | few | 18 | CASSPGASAPLNTGELFF | TGTGCCAGCAGCCCAGGGGCCAGCGCACCCCTGAACACCGGGGAGCTGTTTTTT
TRBJ2-1 | TRBD2 | TRBV29-1 | - | 13 | CSSARGRGNEQFF | TGCAGCTCCGCTCGAGGGAGGGGCAATGAGCAGTTCTTC
TRBJ1-2 | - | TRBV6-5 | - | 13 | CASSYSAEYGYTF | TGTGCCAGCAGTTACTCGGCAGAGTATGGCTACACCTTC
TRBJ2-7 | - | TRBV12-3/TRBV12-4 | - | 14 | CASSPQDGTYEQYF | TGTGCCAGCAGCCCCCAGGACGGCACCTACGAGCAGTACTTC
TRBJ2-7 | TRBD2 | TRBV18 | - | 17 | CASSPPTAGPTSYEQYF | TGTGCCAGCTCACCACCGACAGCGGGACCCACCTCCTACGAGCAGTACTTC
TRBJ2-7 | TRBD1 | TRBV7-9 | many | 14 | CASSSQTGSYEQYF | TGTGCCAGCAGCTCTCAGACAGGGAGCTACGAGCAGTACTTC
TRBJ1-2 | - | TRBV19 | few | 15 | CASESPAGRNYGYTF | TGTGCCAGCGAATCCCCAGCAGGGAGGAACTATGGCTACACCTTC
TRBJ2-1 | - | TRBV19 | - | 13 | CASSIGTHNEQFF | TGTGCCAGTAGTATCGGCACGCACAATGAGCAGTTCTTC
TRBJ2-1 | - | TRBV11-1 | few | 13 | CASGTTPYNEQFF | TGTGCCAGCGGAACTACGCCCTACAATGAGCAGTTCTTC
TRBJ2-1 | - | TRBV7-8 | few | 16 | CASSLALKREINEQFF | TGTGCCAGCAGCTTAGCCCTTAAACGGGAGATAAATGAGCAGTTCTTC
TRBJ2-5 | - | TRBV7-2 | many | 14 | CASSFYSVGETQYF | TGTGCCAGCAGCTTTTACAGTGTCGGGGAGACCCAGTACTTC
TRBJ2-1 | TRBD2 | TRBV4-1 | few | 19 | CASSQEGLGVAGGNNEQFF | TGCGCCAGCAGCCAAGAGGGCCTGGGCGTAGCGGGGGGGAACAATGAGCAGTTCTTC
TRBJ1-1 | - | TRBV19 | few | 15 | CASATLAYSNTEAFF | TGTGCCAGTGCGACCCTCGCGTATAGTAACACTGAAGCTTTCTTT
TRBJ2-5 | - | TRBV5-1 | - | 13 | CASSLRSDVPQYF | TGCGCCAGCAGCTTGAGGTCAGATGTCCCCCAGTACTTC
TRBJ2-3 | - | TRBV7-6 | - | 15 | CASSSDRTRADTQYF | TGTGCCAGCAGCTCCGACAGGACTCGGGCAGATACGCAGTATTTT
TRBJ1-4 | TRBD1 | TRBV5-5 | - | 15 | CASSLQTGDNEKLFF | TGTGCCAGCAGCTTGCAGACAGGGGATAATGAAAAACTGTTTTTT
TRBJ1-4 | TRBD1 | TRBV28 | - | 17 | CASRPLGQGYTNEKLFF | TGTGCCAGCAGACCTCTCGGACAGGGGTACACTAATGAAAAACTGTTTTTT
TRBJ1-5 | - | TRBV4-1 | - | 17 | CASSQGLMGQGGQPQHF | TGCGCCAGCAGCCAAGGTTTAATGGGCCAGGGAGGCCAGCCCCAGCATTTT
TRBJ2-1 | - | TRBV3-1 | - | 12 | CASSLRAGEQFF | TGTGCCAGCAGCCTCAGAGCGGGTGAGCAGTTCTTC
TRBJ1-3 | TRBD1 | TRBV30 | - | 15 | CAWVTRDSPGNTIYF | TGTGCCTGGGTTACCCGGGACAGTCCTGGAAACACCATATATTTT
TRBJ2-3 | - | TRBV24-1 | few | 12 | CATSLATDTQYF | TGTGCCACCAGTTTAGCTACAGATACGCAGTATTTT
TRBJ2-1 | - | TRBV4-3 | - | 15 | CASSQSFTLFNEQFF | TGCGCCAGCAGCCAATCATTCACCCTTTTCAATGAGCAGTTCTTC
TRBJ1-1 | - | TRBV28 | - | 14 | CASSSWEVNTEAFF | TGTGCCAGCAGTTCCTGGGAGGTGAACACTGAAGCTTTCTTT
TRBJ2-7 | - | TRBV7-8 | few | 16 | CASSLGKGWRAYEQYF | TGTGCCAGCAGTTTAGGGAAAGGGTGGCGGGCCTACGAGCAGTACTTC
TRBJ2-3 | TRBD2 | TRBV20-1 | - | 17 | CSAPGAASGGAADTQYF | TGCAGTGCTCCCGGGGCGGCTAGCGGGGGGGCCGCAGATACGCAGTATTTT
TRBJ1-1 | TRBD1 | TRBV2 | - | 16 | CASSPDLAGGNTEAFF | TGTGCCAGCAGCCCTGATTTGGCAGGGGGCAATACTGAAGCTTTCTTT
TRBJ1-2 | - | TRBV2 | - | 11 | CASMQDYGYTF | TGTGCCAGCATGCAGGACTATGGCTACACCTTC
TRBJ2-2 | - | TRBV28 | - | 13 | CASSLPRTGELFF | TGTGCCAGCAGTCTTCCCAGGACCGGGGAGCTGTTTTTT
TRBJ2-5 | TRBD2 | TRBV20-1 | - | 17 | CRPSRDILAGVQETQYF | TGCAGACCCTCGAGGGATATACTAGCGGGGGTACAAGAGACCCAGTACTTC
TRBJ1-1 | - | TRBV29-1 | - | 13 | CSSKGVMNTEAFF | TGCAGCTCGAAGGGCGTCATGAACACTGAAGCTTTCTTT
TRBJ1-1 | - | TRBV12-3/TRBV12-4 | - | 13 | CASSVREGTEAFF | TGTGCCAGCAGTGTCAGGGAGGGGACTGAAGCTTTCTTT
TRBJ2-2 | - | TRBV7-2 | - | 14 | CASSSDRSTGELFF | TGTGCCAGCAGTTCGGACAGAAGCACCGGGGAGCTGTTTTTT
TRBJ2-1 | TRBD2 | TRBV5-3 | - | 15 | CASNLRTSRLNEQFF | TGTGCCAGCAACCTCAGGACTAGCCGCTTAAATGAGCAGTTCTTC